A single sample is the source of the 23 T cell receptor beta chains below, sequenced in a study of T cells expressing NK-cell markers. TCRdb re-called the 5' RACE reads; one entry per CDR3 protein, DNA not given. The sample table includes some 390,000 distinct CDR3 sequences. Source material: blood T cells: a sorted CD56 or NKG2C T cell subset, CD4+ or CD8+ T cells, or bulk PBMC T cells (not recorded which). All receptors derive from a woman aged 50 to 60 in good health.

This chain joins TRBV4-1 and TRBJ2-1; TCRdb gives TRBD2 as the D gene, but with no DNA this cannot be confirmed. CDR1 and CDR2 (germline): MGHRA, YSYEKL. This CDR3 is 18 amino acids long. This CDR3 reads CASSQEPLAGVLLNEQFF.

V usage is TRBV10-1 and J usage is TRBJ2-1; checking the TCRdb D call of TRBD2 is not possible without DNA. CDR1 WNHNN and CDR2 SYGVQD come from the germline V gene (reference sequence). CDR3 length: 13 residues. Here the CDR3 reads CASASGSVDEQFF.

The V call is TRBV6-5, the J call TRBJ2-2; TCRdb calls TRBD2, which cannot be checked without DNA. Germline V gene sequence: CDR1 MNHEY, CDR2 SVGAGI. This CDR3 comprises 13 residues. The chain's CDR3 is CASRSSLHGELFF.

This chain links TRBV29-1 with TRBJ2-7. There are 13 residues in the CDR3. Per the germline V gene, CDR1 is SQVTM and CDR2 is ANQGSEA. The CDR3 spells CSVKEATKYEQYF.

V is TRBV4-1 and J is TRBJ2-1. Germline loops: CDR1 MGHRA, CDR2 YSYEKL. The CDR3 sequence is 17 residues long. The chain's CDR3 is CASSQDSESGSYNEQFF.

J is TRBJ1-1 and V is TRBV5-1; the D call of TRBD1 rests on TCRdb alone, since no DNA is present to check it. This CDR3 has 18 amino acids. The germline V gene has CDR1 SGHRS and CDR2 YFSETQ. The CDR3 region is CASSLAGRGFIRDTEAFF.

The chain uses TRBV24-1 and TRBJ2-3; the D call of TRBD1 rests on TCRdb alone, since no DNA is present to check it. Germline V CDR1 and CDR2: KGHDR, SFDVKD. This CDR3 comprises 21 residues. CDR3 protein: CATSDFRGGEGKAAGTDTQYF.

V usage is TRBV10-3 and J usage is TRBJ1-6. The germline gives CDR1 ENHRY, CDR2 SYGVKD. The CDR3 covers 12 residues. CDR3 amino acids: CAISESTSPLHF.

Here the CDR3 reads CASSGQWSSYEQYF. The chain combines TRBV6-5 with TRBJ2-7; TCRdb calls TRBD1, which cannot be checked without DNA. The germline CDR1 and CDR2 sequences are MNHEY and SVGAGI. CDR3 length: 14 residues.

The rearrangement links TRBV6-1 to TRBJ1-5. The germline CDR1 and CDR2 sequences are MNHNS and SASEGT. The CDR3 totals 14 residues. CDR3 sequence reads: CASLLAGSNQPQHF.

The chain has TRBV11-2 and TRBJ2-1; the TCRdb call, TRBD2, lacks DNA for checking. Germline CDR1 reads SGHAT; CDR2 reads FQNNGV. This CDR3 is built from 15 residues. The CDR3 reads CASSSQGLAEGRQFF.

This chain links TRBV21-1 with TRBJ2-1. TRBV21-1 corresponds to a pseudogene. The CDR3 sequence is 11 residues long. CDR3 in amino acids: CASSPELEQFF.

The chain combines TRBV19 with TRBJ2-1; TCRdb names TRBD2, which stays unverified in the absence of DNA. Germline CDR1 is LNHDA and CDR2 is SQIVND (reference sequence). The CDR3 loop spans 14 amino acids. The CDR3 region is CASSDGRVGVEQFF.

The gene calls are TRBV6-5 and TRBJ2-7; absent DNA, TCRdb's TRBD2 call cannot be checked. CDR1 MNHEY and CDR2 SVGAGI come from the germline V gene. CDR3 length: 14 residues. This chain's CDR3 is CASSRGLGPYEQYF.

This chain connects TRBV2 to TRBJ2-5. Per germline, CDR1 SNHLY and CDR2 FYNNEI. There are 14 residues in the CDR3. The CDR3 loop is CASSRNPYQETQYF.

V is TRBV5-1 and J is TRBJ2-1. The CDR3 totals 14 residues. CDR1 and CDR2 from the germline V gene are SGHRS and YFSETQ. The CDR3 loop is CASSLVRASNEQFF.

This chain joins TRBV6-1 and TRBJ2-1; TCRdb names TRBD1, which stays unverified in the absence of DNA. Germline V lookup: CDR1 MNHNS, CDR2 SASEGT. CDR3 length equals 16 residues. CDR3 in amino acids: CASSQEQGSPYNEQFF.

This rearrangement joins TRBV10-3 to TRBJ2-2; TCRdb reports TRBD2, a call that lacks DNA to check it against. Germline V gene data show CDR1 as ENHRY and CDR2 as SYGVKD. This CDR3 is built from 16 residues. This CDR3 is CAISGSGSQGTGELFF.

The chain is built from TRBV5-1 and TRBJ2-7; checking the TCRdb D call of TRBD1 is not possible without DNA. The CDR3 is 14 amino acids. Germline CDR1 and CDR2: SGHRS and YFSETQ. The CDR3 loop reads CASSFGDRYYEQYF.

This CDR3 is CAIREGLAGNTQYF. The chain has TRBV10-3 and TRBJ2-3; as DNA is missing, the TRBD2 call by TCRdb cannot be tested. Per germline, CDR1 ENHRY and CDR2 SYGVKD. The CDR3 totals 14 residues.

The chain is built from TRBV12-3 or TRBV12-4 and TRBJ2-1; there is no DNA to check the TCRdb D call of TRBD2. The CDR3 extends over 18 amino acids. CDR3: CASSLLGLAGAINNEQFF.

The V call is TRBV29-1, the J call TRBJ1-2. The CDR3 contains 11 residues. Looked up from germline, CDR1 is SQVTM and CDR2 is ANQGSEA. This chain's CDR3 is CIAGIGGGYTF.

The chain uses TRBV10-1 and TRBJ2-2; checking the TCRdb D call of TRBD2 is not possible without DNA. Germline V gives CDR1 WNHNN, CDR2 SYGVQD (reference sequence). The CDR3 is 16 residues long. CDR3 in amino acids: CASSVTSGTWTGELFF.